One sample yielded the 30 T cell receptor beta chains listed below, sequenced in a study of T-cell reconstitution after alpha-beta-depleted transplantation in children. This sample's TCRbeta library carried unique molecular identifier barcodes. TCRdb fed the PCR reads into MiXCR, producing one record per CDR3 protein. The table includes fewer than 1 million distinct CDR3 sequences, approximately 15% detected once. This specimen consisted of PBMCs, mostly from graft donor cells, obtained 360 days after TCRalphabeta/CD19-depleted stem cell transplant. Receptors were obtained from a male patient aged 5 to 17 who had a stem cell transplant for acute lymphoblastic leukemia, so the T cells may come from the graft donor.

The chain combines TRBV7-9 with TRBJ2-2; TRBD2 matches 10 bases. Germline CDR1 and CDR2: SEHNR and FQNEAQ (reference sequence). CDR3 length: 17 amino acids. V lost 2 bases and J lost 1; bases outside the gene matches: 4. The CDR3 sequence is CASSLTSGMMNTGELFF. The CDR3 DNA reads as TGTGCCAGCAGCTTAACTAGCGGGATGATGAACACCGGGGAGCTGTTTTTT.

There are a few counts of this clonotype. V is TRBV21-1 and J is TRBJ2-7; the table's D gene call, TRBD2, was not cross checked with the DNA. TRBV21-1 is flagged as a pseudogene. The CDR3 is 18 amino acids. The CDR3 DNA reads TGTGCCAGCAGCAACGGGACTAGCGGGAGGGACAGCTCCTACGAGCAGTACTTC. It yields the protein CASSNGTSGRDSSYEQYF.

This chain links TRBV15 with TRBJ1-2, with D possibly being TRBD1 (6 bases). The CDR3 is made up of 15 amino acids. CDR1 LNHNV and CDR2 YYDKDF come from the germline V gene (reference sequence). The V end was cut by 3 bases, the J end by 3 bases, with 14 bases between. CDR3 protein: CATSRLSGTYYGYTF. CDR3 DNA: TGTGCCACCAGCAGGCTCTCCGGGACATACTATGGCTACACCTTC.

The chain links TRBV3-1 to TRBJ2-1, with a possible D match to TRBD2 (5 bases). The CDR3 is made up of 13 amino acids. Trimming took 1 base from V and 10 from J, leaving 11 bases between them. Germline CDR1 LGHDT, CDR2 YNNKEL (reference sequence). Written as DNA, the CDR3 is TGTGCCAGCAGCCAAGCATGGACGGGGGAGCAGTTCTTC. Its protein is CASSQAWTGEQFF.

There are a few counts of this clonotype. The chain uses TRBV3-1 and TRBJ1-2; no clear D. CDR3 length: 14 residues. The V gene lost 0 bases and the J gene lost 2 bases, with 7 bases spanning the gap. Germline V gene data show CDR1 as LGHDT and CDR2 as YNNKEL (reference sequence). The CDR3 spells CASSQEVGNYGYTF. The CDR3, as DNA: TGTGCCAGCAGCCAAGAAGTCGGAAACTATGGCTACACCTTC.

The chain employs TRBV4-1 and TRBJ1-5; a weak D match, TRBD1 (5 bases). From germline, CDR1 is MGHRA and CDR2 YSYEKL. This CDR3 region has 13 residues. With 3 bases removed from V and 8 bases from J, the gap between germline ends came to 11 bases. This CDR3 is CASSQGVLEPQHF. In nucleotides, the CDR3 is TGCGCCAGCAGCCAGGGGGTACTCGAGCCCCAGCATTTT.

This sequence joins TRBV7-6 and TRBJ1-5, with D tentatively TRBD1 (6 bases). The CDR3 is made up of 15 amino acids. V lost 0 bases and J lost 4, with 10 bases in between. The V gene's germline CDR1 is SGHVS and CDR2 FNYEAQ. The chain's CDR3 is CASSLAGQSNQPQHF. The CDR3, as DNA: TGTGCCAGCAGCTTAGCTGGACAGAGTAATCAGCCCCAGCATTTT.

This clonotype has just a few counts. The rearrangement links TRBV20-1 to TRBJ2-7; D is perhaps TRBD1 (5 bases). The V end lost 3 bases, the J end lost 0 bases, and 9 bases lay between the germline ends. There are 13 residues in the CDR3. Germline V gives CDR1 DFQATT, CDR2 SNEGSKA (reference sequence). The CDR3 loop is CSARADSSYEQYF. The CDR3 nucleotides are TGCAGTGCTAGGGCTGACAGCTCCTACGAGCAGTACTTC.

The chain links TRBV27 to TRBJ1-5, with D tentatively TRBD1 (5 bases). CDR3 length: 14 residues. V was trimmed by 2 bases and J by 6 bases, leaving 11 bases between them. Germline CDR1 MNHEY, CDR2 SMNVEV (reference sequence). The CDR3 DNA sequence: TGTGCCAGCAGTTTAAGAGGGGTCGTTCAGCCCCAGCATTTT. Translation gives CASSLRGVVQPQHF.

The V gene is TRBV29-1, the J gene TRBJ2-2, with D hard to call. The CDR3 is 13 residues long. Germline CDR1 and CDR2: SQVTM and ANQGSEA. V lost 4 bases to trimming and J lost 1 base, with 7 bases between them. CDR3 coding DNA: TGCAGCGTTGGGGGTTGGAACACCGGGGAGCTGTTTTTT. Translating gives CSVGGWNTGELFF.

The chain has TRBV27 and TRBJ2-1; tentative D call: TRBD2 (7 bases). Trimming pared 0 bases from V and 3 bases from J, leaving 18 bases between. The CDR3 length is 18 residues. The germline V gene has CDR1 MNHEY and CDR2 SMNVEV (reference sequence). In nucleotides, the CDR3 is TGTGCCAGCAGTTTATCCACAGCAAAAGGGGGGGACTACAATGAGCAGTTCTTC. It translates to CASSLSTAKGGDYNEQFF.

J is TRBJ1-2 and V is TRBV27; TRBD1 matches 11 bases. This CDR3 has 16 amino acids. Germline CDR1 reads MNHEY; CDR2 reads SMNVEV (reference sequence). The junction had 9 bases not matched to a gene; V was cut back by 5 bases and J by 4 bases. The CDR3 DNA is TGTGCCAGCAGTCCCCCCGGGACAGGGGGACTCTATGGCTACACCTTC. This codes for CASSPPGTGGLYGYTF.

The CDR3 region has the DNA TGCGCCAGCAGCTTGGACGGGAGTATTCTTCGGAGCACAGATACGCAGTATTTT. Amino acids: CASSLDGSILRSTDTQYF. The rearrangement joins TRBV5-1 to TRBJ2-3; D is possibly TRBD2 (6 bases). Trimming cost V 0 bases and J 0 bases, with 17 bases left between them. The CDR3 length is 18 residues. Germline V gene sequence: CDR1 SGHRS, CDR2 YFSETQ.

The sample holds a few counts of this clonotype. This chain joins TRBV7-6 and TRBJ1-6; D may be TRBD1 (5 bases). Trimming took off 2 bases at V and 2 bases at J, with 13 bases between the two ends. CDR3 size: 17 residues. Germline CDR1 SGHVS, CDR2 FNYEAQ. CDR3 DNA sequence: TGTGCCAGCAGCTTATACGGGATAGGGGCCTATAATTCACCCCTCCACTTT. This gives the protein CASSLYGIGAYNSPLHF.

This clonotype showed up just a few times. The V gene is TRBV6-1, the J gene TRBJ1-5; 7 bases line up with TRBD1. The CDR3 is 15 residues long. From germline, CDR1 is MNHNS and CDR2 SASEGT. V was pared by 8 bases and J by 3 bases, with 10 bases of the junction left unmatched. CDR3 protein: CASSVGGQINQPQHF. The DNA of the CDR3 is TGTGCCAGCTCGGTAGGGGGACAGATCAATCAGCCCCAGCATTTT.

The chain combines TRBV4-1 with TRBJ2-3, with D possibly TRBD2 on 6 matching bases. Germline V CDR1 and CDR2: MGHRA, YSYEKL. The CDR3 has 15 amino acids. The V end was cut by 4 bases, the J end by 9 bases, with 20 bases between. The chain's CDR3 is CASSLLEGQSLTQYF. The DNA for the CDR3 is TGCGCCAGCAGCCTATTGGAGGGGCAATCCCTCACGCAGTATTTT.

V and J are TRBV5-1 and TRBJ2-7; TRBD1 aligns across 12 bases. Germline lookup yields CDR1 SGHRS and CDR2 YFSETQ. Germline trimming cut 3 bases from V and 3 bases from J; bases unmatched to any gene: 1. There are 14 residues in the CDR3. Written as DNA, the CDR3 is TGCGCCAGCAGCTGGGACAGGGGGCTCTACGAGCAGTACTTC. Residues: CASSWDRGLYEQYF.

This clonotype was picked up a small number of times. The rearrangement links TRBV3-1 to TRBJ2-7; D possibly uses TRBD1 or TRBD2 (6 bases each). V was trimmed by 4 bases and J by 5 bases, leaving 15 bases between them. The CDR3 covers 14 residues. CDR1 is LGHDT and CDR2 is YNNKEL in the germline V gene (reference sequence). The CDR3: CASSRGALPHEQYF. In DNA form, the CDR3 reads TGTGCCAGCAGCCGGGGGGCGCTCCCCCACGAGCAGTACTTC.

This chain links TRBV13 with TRBJ1-1; perhaps TRBD1 as D (5 bases). The germline CDR1 and CDR2 sequences are PRHDT and FYEKMQ (reference sequence). V dropped 3 bases and J dropped 0 bases, with 8 bases sitting between them. This CDR3 spans 14 amino acids. The CDR3: CASSFPTVNTEAFF. CDR3 nucleotide sequence: TGTGCCAGCAGCTTTCCGACAGTGAACACTGAAGCTTTCTTT.

J is TRBJ2-1 and V is TRBV6-1; D remains ambiguous. Trimming shortened V by 7 bases and J by 0 bases, and 16 bases separated the two germline ends. This CDR3 is built from 16 residues. CDR1 and CDR2 from the germline V gene are MNHNS and SASEGT. CDR3 amino acids: CASIGNSLGSYNEQFF. The CDR3 DNA reads as TGTGCCAGCATTGGGAACAGCCTAGGCTCCTACAATGAGCAGTTCTTC.

This chain connects TRBV2 to TRBJ2-2, with 11 bases fitting TRBD2. CDR1 and CDR2 (germline): SNHLY, FYNNEI. This CDR3 is 15 amino acids long. CDR3 loop: CASRGLAGGTGELFF. The CDR3, as DNA: TGTGCATCCCGTGGGCTAGCGGGAGGTACCGGGGAGCTGTTTTTT.

This clonotype was seen only a few times. The chain links TRBV12-3 or TRBV12-4 to TRBJ2-3; unclear D gene. Trimming stripped 1 base from V and 0 bases from J, with 8 bases between. This CDR3 is 15 amino acids long. The CDR3 DNA follows: TGTGCCAGCAGTTTAGGTCTCATCAGCACAGATACGCAGTATTTT. Translated: CASSLGLISTDTQYF.

The chain joins TRBV12-3 or TRBV12-4 to TRBJ2-1; 7 nucleotides agree with TRBD1. CDR3 length: 14 amino acids. The ends lost 6 bases at V and 7 bases at J; junction bases unmatched: 9. CDR3 DNA sequence: TGTGCCAGCAGAGGACAGGAATCTAATAATGAGCAGTTCTTC. It specifies CASRGQESNNEQFF.

This clonotype came up a few times. The rearrangement uses TRBV6-6 and TRBJ2-7; D remains ambiguous. Per germline, CDR1 MNHNY and CDR2 SVGAGI (reference sequence). CDR3 length equals 13 residues. Deletions cut 2 bases from V and 2 bases from J, with 7 bases between. The CDR3 coding sequence is TGTGCCAGCAGTTACGCAGGAACCTACGAGCAGTACTTC. Translated: CASSYAGTYEQYF.

This clonotype occurred a few times. V gene TRBV15 combines with J gene TRBJ2-5, with D tentatively TRBD1 (6 bases). The CDR3 runs 15 residues. Between the trimmed V and J ends, which lost 4 bases and 3 bases, there was a span of 15 bases. Germline CDR1 and CDR2: LNHNV and YYDKDF (reference sequence). The CDR3 DNA follows: TGTGCCACCAGCACCCCACCCGCAGGGGAAGAGACCCAGTACTTC. Translated, it gives CATSTPPAGEETQYF.

The chain recombines TRBV11-2 with TRBJ2-7; a weak D match, TRBD2 (6 bases). Trimming cost V 5 bases and J 0 bases, with 14 bases left between them. The CDR3 sequence is 15 residues long. Germline loops: CDR1 SGHAT, CDR2 FQNNGV. The CDR3 bases are TGTGCCAGCAGCCACCCTAGCGACCCCTCCTACGAGCAGTACTTC. Protein sequence: CASSHPSDPSYEQYF.

The sample holds a few counts of this clonotype. The rearrangement uses TRBV7-9 and TRBJ2-7; 9 bases fit TRBD2. The CDR3 contains 15 residues. CDR1 is SEHNR, CDR2 FQNEAQ, per germline (reference sequence). The J segment lost 5 bases and the V segment lost 1 base, leaving 6 bases of the junction unmatched. Here the CDR3 DNA reads TGTGCCAGCAGCTTAGTATTCGCGGGAGGGAACGAGCAGTACTTC. This gives the protein CASSLVFAGGNEQYF.

Of note for this clonotype: A clone one base away is much larger, so this may be a read error. The chain combines TRBV5-1 with TRBJ1-1; D is perhaps TRBD1 (5 bases). V shed 0 bases and J shed 4 bases, with 10 bases lying between them. CDR1 SGHRS and CDR2 YFSETQ come from the germline V gene. The CDR3 is 14 amino acids. CDR3 sequence: CASSLAIQGTEAFF. Written as DNA, the CDR3 is TGCGCCAGCAGCTTGGCGATTCAGGGCACTGAAGCTTTCTTT.

CDR3 DNA sequence: TGTGCCAGCAGCCAAGAGAGCCTCCGCTCCTACGAGCAGTACTTC. Protein: CASSQESLRSYEQYF. The chain has TRBV14 and TRBJ2-7, with D uncertain. V shed 0 bases and J shed 0 bases, with 9 bases lying between them. The germline V gene has CDR1 SGHDN and CDR2 FVKESK. This CDR3 has 15 residues.

The genes are TRBV7-6 and TRBJ2-7; D is possibly TRBD1 or TRBD2 (5 bases each). Trimming cost V 5 bases and J 7 bases, with 18 bases left between them. CDR1 is SGHVS, CDR2 FNYEAQ, per germline. The CDR3 runs to 14 residues. In DNA form, the CDR3 reads TGTGCCAGCAGCCCCCCCGGGACCCCCTGGGAGCAGTACTTC. Residues: CASSPPGTPWEQYF.